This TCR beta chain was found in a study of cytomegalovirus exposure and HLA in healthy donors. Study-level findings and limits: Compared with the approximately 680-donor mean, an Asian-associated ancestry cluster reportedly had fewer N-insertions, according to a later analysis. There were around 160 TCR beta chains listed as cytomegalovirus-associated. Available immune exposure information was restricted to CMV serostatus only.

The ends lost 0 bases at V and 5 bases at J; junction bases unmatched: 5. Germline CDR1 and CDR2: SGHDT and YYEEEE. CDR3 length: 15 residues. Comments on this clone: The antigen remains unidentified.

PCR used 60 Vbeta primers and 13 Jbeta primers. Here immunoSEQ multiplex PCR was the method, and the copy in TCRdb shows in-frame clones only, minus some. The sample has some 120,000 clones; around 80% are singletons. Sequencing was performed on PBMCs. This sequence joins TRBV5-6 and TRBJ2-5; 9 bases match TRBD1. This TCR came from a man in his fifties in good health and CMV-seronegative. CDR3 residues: CASSLAGDRGETQYF. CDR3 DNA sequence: TGTGCCAGCAGCTTGGCCGGTGACAGGGGGGAGACCCAGTACTTC.